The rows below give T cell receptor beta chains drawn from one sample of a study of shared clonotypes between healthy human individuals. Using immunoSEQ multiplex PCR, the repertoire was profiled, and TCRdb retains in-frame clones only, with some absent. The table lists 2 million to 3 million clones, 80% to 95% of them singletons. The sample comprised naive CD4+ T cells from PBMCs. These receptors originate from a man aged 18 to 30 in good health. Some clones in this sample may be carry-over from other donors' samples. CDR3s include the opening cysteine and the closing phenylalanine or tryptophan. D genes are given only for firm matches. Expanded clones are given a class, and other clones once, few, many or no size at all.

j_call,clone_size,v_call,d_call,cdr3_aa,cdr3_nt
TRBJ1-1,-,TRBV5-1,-,CASSLEGSANTEAFF,TGCGCCAGCAGCTTGGAGGGGAGCGCGAACACTGAAGCTTTCTTT
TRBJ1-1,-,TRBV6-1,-,CASSEAGQRMSRNTEAFF,TGTGCCAGCAGTGAAGCGGGACAACGAATGAGCAGGAACACTGAAGCTTTCTTT
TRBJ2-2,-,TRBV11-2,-,CASSLGRGNTGELFF,TGTGCCAGCAGCTTAGGCAGGGGAAACACCGGGGAGCTGTTTTTT
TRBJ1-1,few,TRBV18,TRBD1,CASSPRTGEAFF,TGTGCCAGCTCACCACGGACAGGCGAAGCTTTCTTT
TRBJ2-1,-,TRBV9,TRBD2,CASSAGLAGDNEQFF,TGTGCCAGCAGCGCGGGACTAGCGGGAGACAATGAGCAGTTCTTC
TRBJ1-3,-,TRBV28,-,CASSLVGDSGNTIYF,TGTGCCAGCAGTTTAGTGGGGGATTCTGGAAACACCATATATTTT
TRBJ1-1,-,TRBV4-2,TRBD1,CASSLGQGAADTEAFF,TGTGCCAGCAGCCTGGGACAGGGGGCTGCTGACACTGAAGCTTTCTTT
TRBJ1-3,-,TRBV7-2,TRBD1,CASSSGTAIRNTIYF,TGTGCCAGCAGCTCGGGGACAGCAATACGAAACACCATATATTTT
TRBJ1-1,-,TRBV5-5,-,CASSLTKDTEAFF,TGTGCCAGCAGCTTGACAAAGGACACTGAAGCTTTCTTT
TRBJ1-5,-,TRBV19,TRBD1,CASSDRDQPQHF,TGTGCCAGTAGTGACAGGGATCAGCCCCAGCATTTT
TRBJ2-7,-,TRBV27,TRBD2,CASSLAGTSGIPKQYF,TGTGCCAGCAGTTTGGCCGGGACTAGCGGGATCCCCAAGCAGTACTTC
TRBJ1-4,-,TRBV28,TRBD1,CASTPYRGATNEKLFF,TGTGCCAGCACTCCATACAGGGGTGCAACTAATGAAAAACTGTTTTTT
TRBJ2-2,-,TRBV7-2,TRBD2,CASSPFGLAGGAGELFF,TGTGCCAGCAGCCCCTTCGGACTAGCGGGAGGGGCCGGGGAGCTGTTTTTT
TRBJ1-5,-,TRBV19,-,CASSLGSRRDQPQHF,TGTGCCAGCTCTCTCGGCAGCCGGAGGGATCAGCCCCAGCATTTT
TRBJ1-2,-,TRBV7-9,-,CASSLGTGSGYTF,TGTGCCAGCAGCTTAGGTACAGGGAGCGGCTACACCTTC